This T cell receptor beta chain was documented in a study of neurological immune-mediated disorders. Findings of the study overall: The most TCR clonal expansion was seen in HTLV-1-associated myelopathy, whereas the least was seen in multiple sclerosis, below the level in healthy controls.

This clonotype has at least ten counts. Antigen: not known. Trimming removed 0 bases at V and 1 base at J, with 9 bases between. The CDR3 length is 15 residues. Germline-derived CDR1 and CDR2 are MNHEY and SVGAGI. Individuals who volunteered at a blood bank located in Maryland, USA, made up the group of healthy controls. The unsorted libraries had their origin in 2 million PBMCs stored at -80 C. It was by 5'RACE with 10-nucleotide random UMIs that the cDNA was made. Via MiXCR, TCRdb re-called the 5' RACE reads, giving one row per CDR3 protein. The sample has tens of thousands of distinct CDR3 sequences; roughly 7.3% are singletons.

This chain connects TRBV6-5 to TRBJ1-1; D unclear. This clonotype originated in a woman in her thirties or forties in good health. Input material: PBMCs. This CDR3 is CASSYSGQSNTEAFF. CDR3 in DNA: TGTGCCAGCAGTTACTCAGGGCAGTCGAACACTGAAGCTTTCTTT.